Below are 19 T cell receptor beta chains sequenced from a single sample in a study of cytomegalovirus exposure and HLA in healthy donors. The table came from immunoSEQ multiplex PCR; TCRdb's copy has only in-frame clones and leaves some out. Of about 330,000 clones in the sample, 70% to 90% are singletons; the top ten hold 0.7% to 0.85%. The material sequenced was PBMCs. Receptor source: a woman aged 18 to 35 in good health and CMV-seronegative.

In regard to this clone: Within the sample, other DNA sequences also encode this same CDR3. The chain carries TRBV7-2 and TRBJ1-3; 9 nucleotides line up with TRBD1. Germline V gene data show CDR1 as SGHTA and CDR2 as FQGNSA. The trim removed 4 bases at V and 3 bases at J, leaving 4 bases unmatched. The CDR3 runs to 15 residues. The CDR3 DNA sequence: TGTGCCAGCAGCTACGGACAGGGGCTTGGAAACACCATATATTTT. This sequence encodes CASSYGQGLGNTIYF. Together with reference TRBV7-2 and TRBJ1-3, the CDR3 gives the full variable domain: GAGVSQSPSNKVTEKGKDVELRCDPISGHTALYWYRQSLGQGLEFLIYFQGNSAPDKSGLPSDRFSAERTGGSVSTLTIQRTQQEDSAVYLCASSYGQGLGNTIYFGEGSWLTVV.

This sequence joins TRBV7-9 and TRBJ2-3; maybe TRBD2 (5 bases). Germline V lookup: CDR1 SEHNR, CDR2 FQNEAQ (reference sequence). V gave up 4 bases and J gave up 2 bases, with 10 bases separating them. CDR3 length: 14 amino acids. CDR3 region: CASSSFRDTDTQYF. In DNA form, the CDR3 reads TGTGCCAGCAGCTCCTTCCGGGACACAGATACGCAGTATTTT.

The chain uses TRBV20-1 and TRBJ1-2; D is uncertain. The CDR3 runs 11 residues. Germline CDR1 is DFQATT and CDR2 is SNEGSKA (reference sequence). V lost 3 bases and J lost 4, with 6 bases in between. The CDR3 DNA sequence: TGCAGTGCTAGTACCGGCTATGGCTACACCTTC. It yields the protein CSASTGYGYTF.

The chain carries TRBV27 and TRBJ1-5; perhaps TRBD1 as D (5 bases). The CDR3 runs to 16 residues. Germline CDR1 and CDR2: MNHEY and SMNVEV (reference sequence). V lost 5 bases and J lost 0, with 14 bases in between. For the CDR3, the DNA is TGTGCCAGCAGTCCAAGTACAGGTAATAGCAATCAGCCCCAGCATTTT. Its protein product is CASSPSTGNSNQPQHF.

The J gene is TRBJ2-3, the V gene TRBV28; D gene uncertain. The CDR3 loop spans 12 amino acids. Germline CDR1 is MDHEN and CDR2 is SYDVKM. V lost 5 bases and J lost 5, with 8 bases in between. Written as DNA, the CDR3 is TGTGCCAGCAGTCTGGCGGAAGATACGCAGTATTTT. This translates into CASSLAEDTQYF.

DNA for the CDR3: TGTGCCAGCTCACCAGATCCGGAGCATTACGAGCAGTACTTC. This sequence encodes CASSPDPEHYEQYF. This rearrangement joins TRBV18 to TRBJ2-7; D unresolved. Between the trimmed V and J ends, which lost 2 bases and 4 bases, there was a span of 12 bases. This CDR3 has 14 amino acids. CDR1 is KGHSH and CDR2 is LQKENI in the germline V gene.

This chain joins TRBV2 and TRBJ2-5; D is undetermined. Looked up from germline, CDR1 is SNHLY and CDR2 is FYNNEI. Trimming cost V 1 base and J 0 bases, with 9 bases left between them. The length of the CDR3 is 15 residues. CDR3 DNA: TGTGCCAGCAGTGAAGGACTTCTGTACCAAGAGACCCAGTACTTC. Encoded protein: CASSEGLLYQETQYF.

The J gene is TRBJ2-7, the V gene TRBV19, with TRBD1 matching 8 bases. There are 16 residues in the CDR3. V lost 3 bases, J lost 4 bases, and 11 bases stayed unmatched. Germline values: CDR1 LNHDA, CDR2 SQIVND (reference sequence). The CDR3 nucleotides are TGTGCCAGTAGTATGAACGAACACAGGGGGGCGTACGAGCAGTACTTC. Protein product: CASSMNEHRGAYEQYF.

The chain couples TRBV7-7 to TRBJ2-5, with 8 bases identical to TRBD2. Unmatched junction bases numbered 11, after V lost 1 base and J lost 1 base. Germline assignment: CDR1 SSHAT and CDR2 FNYEAQ (reference sequence). CDR3 length: 18 residues. The CDR3 spells CASSLGISAGGRQETQYF. The CDR3, as DNA: TGTGCCAGCAGCTTAGGTATTTCGGCGGGAGGACGCCAAGAGACCCAGTACTTC.

The J gene is TRBJ2-5, the V gene TRBV9, with TRBD2 matching 11 bases. Trimming at V came to 5 bases and at J to 3 bases, leaving 6 bases not matched to a gene. The CDR3 is 15 residues long. Germline V gene sequence: CDR1 SGDLS, CDR2 YYNGEE. The CDR3 sequence is CASSAGSGREETQYF. The CDR3 nucleotides are TGTGCCAGCAGTGCGGGTAGCGGGAGGGAAGAGACCCAGTACTTC.

This rearrangement joins TRBV27 to TRBJ2-6; TRBD2 matches at 8 bases. Germline trimming cut 3 bases from V and 0 bases from J; bases unmatched to any gene: 10. From germline, CDR1 is MNHEY and CDR2 SMNVEV (reference sequence). The CDR3 is 19 amino acids. In DNA, the CDR3 is TGTGCCAGCAGTTTTTTCCTAGCGGGCTCCTTCTCTGGGGCCAACGTCCTGACTTTC. Protein sequence: CASSFFLAGSFSGANVLTF.

The J gene is TRBJ2-1, the V gene TRBV11-2; 7 nucleotides align to TRBD2. This CDR3 spans 16 amino acids. V shed 0 bases, J shed 1 base, and the junction held 3 bases outside the gene matches. Germline V gives CDR1 SGHAT, CDR2 FQNNGV. The CDR3: CASSLDLSGSYNEQFF. DNA for the CDR3: TGTGCCAGCAGCTTAGATCTTAGCGGGTCCTACAATGAGCAGTTCTTC.

The chain carries TRBV2 and TRBJ1-1; TRBD1 is a possible D gene (5 bases). Germline lookup yields CDR1 SNHLY and CDR2 FYNNEI. CDR3 size: 14 residues. Trimming cost V 7 bases and J 0 bases, with 12 bases left between them. In DNA, the CDR3 is TGTGCCAGCACCACGGGACTGATGAACACTGAAGCTTTCTTT. Translating it yields CASTTGLMNTEAFF.

This clone is a singleton in its sample. The chain joins TRBV7-2 to TRBJ2-7; D is unresolved. Germline V CDR1 and CDR2: SGHTA, FQGNSA. V was cut by 0 bases and J by 3 bases, with 12 bases left in between. This CDR3 is built from 15 residues. The CDR3 loop reads CASSLAPSVSYEQYF. The CDR3 DNA reads TGTGCCAGCAGCTTAGCCCCCAGCGTGAGCTACGAGCAGTACTTC.

This clone has a handful of counts. The gene calls are TRBV5-1 and TRBJ2-7; the D gene is possibly TRBD1 (6 bases). V was cut by 0 bases and J by 6 bases, with 13 bases left in between. The CDR3 is made up of 14 amino acids. Germline V gene data show CDR1 as SGHRS and CDR2 as YFSETQ. The CDR3: CASSLAGVGGEQYF. The DNA for the CDR3 is TGCGCCAGCAGCTTGGCCGGGGTAGGGGGCGAGCAGTACTTC.

Concerning this clone: The sample holds other DNA sequences that translate to the same CDR3. This chain connects TRBV28 to TRBJ2-7; D not certain. Trimming removed 2 bases from V and 4 bases from J, with 6 bases in between. There are 12 residues in the CDR3. Germline CDR1 is MDHEN and CDR2 is SYDVKM. CDR3 nucleotides: TGTGCCAGCAGTTTAGGCTCTTACGAGCAGTACTTC. Translating it yields CASSLGSYEQYF.

This clone was recorded a few times. The J gene is TRBJ2-2, the V gene TRBV5-1, with a tentative D call TRBD1 (5 bases). Germline CDR1 SGHRS, CDR2 YFSETQ. The V end lost 0 bases, the J end lost 1 base, and 10 bases lay between the germline ends. The CDR3 has 16 residues. CDR3 sequence: CASSLVGALNTGELFF. The CDR3 DNA follows: TGCGCCAGCAGCTTGGTTGGGGCGCTGAACACCGGGGAGCTGTTTTTT.

The count of this clone is one. This chain uses TRBV7-9 with TRBJ1-1; TRBD1 matches 10 bases. Germline CDR1 reads SEHNR; CDR2 reads FQNEAQ (reference sequence). V lost 5 bases and J lost 3; bases outside the gene matches: 6. The CDR3 covers 15 residues. The CDR3 here is CASSAWTGGDTEAFF. CDR3 coding DNA: TGTGCCAGCAGCGCCTGGACAGGGGGAGACACTGAAGCTTTCTTT.

The chain uses TRBV23-1 and TRBJ1-4; 7 nucleotides align to TRBD1. TRBV23-1 is an ORF; its function is uncertain. V lost 4 bases, J lost 8 bases, and 10 bases stayed unmatched. The CDR3 sequence is 15 residues long. The CDR3 spells CASSPRRQGKEKLFF. CDR3 bases: TGCGCCAGCAGTCCCCGAAGACAGGGTAAGGAAAAACTGTTTTTT.